Listed below are T cell receptor beta chains from one sample, sequenced in a study of identical twins. Each CDR3 protein gets one entry after TCRdb re-called the 5' RACE reads with MiXCR. The repertoire has 250,000 to 350,000 distinct CDR3 sequences, around 8.8% of them found once; the top ten carry roughly 2.1%. These same data were also listed under a study on yellow fever vaccine responses in identical twins.

Sequenced material: memory (CD45RO+) T cells sorted from blood. The source is a woman aged 18 to 35 in good health. Both conserved end residues are part of each CDR3. The order of the fields is clone size, J gene, V gene, D gene, CDR3 protein, CDR3 DNA. The D gene is left open where the match is weak. Clone size is not always given. Where it is, it says once, few, many or a class for expanded clones.

many	TRBJ2-1	TRBV12-3/TRBV12-4	NA	CASSLGDTNNEQFF	TGTGCCAGCAGTCTGGGGGACACTAACAATGAGCAGTTCTTC
NA	TRBJ2-5	TRBV10-2	TRBD2	CASMRGLQETQYF	TGCGCCAGCATGAGGGGACTACAAGAGACCCAGTACTTC
NA	TRBJ2-3	TRBV6-1	TRBD1	CASTQKQGRGTDTQYF	TGTGCCAGCACCCAGAAACAGGGGAGAGGCACAGATACGCAGTATTTT
NA	TRBJ2-7	TRBV9	TRBD2	CASSVSGTSVYEQYF	TGTGCCAGCAGCGTATCCGGGACTAGCGTCTACGAGCAGTACTTC
many	TRBJ1-1	TRBV7-9	TRBD1	CASTPGTGNMNTEAFF	TGTGCCAGCACGCCCGGGACAGGAAACATGAACACTGAAGCTTTCTTT
NA	TRBJ1-4	TRBV27	NA	CATAFGYGEKLFF	TGTGCCACGGCGTTCGGGTACGGTGAAAAACTGTTTTTT
NA	TRBJ2-2	TRBV11-2	TRBD1	CASIPSVTGVAGELFF	TGTGCCAGCATCCCGTCCGTAACAGGGGTGGCCGGGGAGCTGTTTTTT
NA	TRBJ2-3	TRBV20-1	NA	CSARVSGGRDTQYF	TGCAGTGCTAGAGTCTCGGGCGGCCGAGATACGCAGTATTTT
NA	TRBJ2-1	TRBV19	TRBD1	CASSMPQGPYNEQFF	TGTGCCAGTAGTATGCCACAGGGGCCCTACAATGAGCAGTTCTTC
many	TRBJ2-1	TRBV24-1	TRBD2	CATSDASGRPISYNEQFF	TGTGCCACCAGTGATGCAAGCGGGAGGCCCATCTCCTACAATGAGCAGTTCTTC
few	TRBJ2-1	TRBV5-5	NA	CASSLSQRNNEQFF	TGTGCCAGCAGCTTGTCACAGAGAAACAATGAGCAGTTCTTC
few	TRBJ2-1	TRBV28	NA	CASSSPTRGSYNEQFF	TGTGCCAGCAGTTCTCCCACCAGGGGCTCCTACAATGAGCAGTTCTTC
many	TRBJ2-3	TRBV4-2	TRBD1	CASSQDPGQGPDTQYF	TGTGCCAGCAGCCAAGATCCGGGACAGGGGCCAGATACGCAGTATTTT
few	TRBJ2-4	TRBV5-6	TRBD2	CASSLRTSGMNIQYF	TGTGCCAGCAGCTTGAGGACTAGCGGGATGAACATTCAGTACTTC
many	TRBJ2-4	TRBV4-1	NA	CASSQDPRREAKNIQYF	TGCGCCAGCAGCCAAGATCCTCGCAGGGAAGCCAAAAACATTCAGTACTTC
few	TRBJ1-5	TRBV15	NA	CATSRDLGTGNQPQHF	TGTGCCACCAGCAGAGATCTCGGTACAGGAAATCAGCCCCAGCATTTT
many	TRBJ1-1	TRBV5-6	NA	CASSPGGGLAFF	TGTGCCAGCAGCCCCGGGGGGGGGTTGGCTTTCTTT
few	TRBJ2-5	TRBV25-1	NA	CASSKGSGQETQYF	TGTGCCAGCAGTAAGGGATCGGGGCAAGAGACCCAGTACTTC
many	TRBJ2-3	TRBV24-1	NA	CATSDLLGSQTQYF	TGTGCCACCAGTGATTTACTCGGCTCACAGACGCAGTATTTT
few	TRBJ2-2	TRBV16	TRBD2	CASSQRGGRDTGELFF	TGTGCCAGCAGCCAACGCGGGGGGCGCGACACCGGGGAGCTGTTTTTT
many	TRBJ2-3	TRBV20-1	TRBD2	CSASASGRPLDTQYF	TGCAGTGCTAGCGCTAGCGGGAGACCTTTGGATACGCAGTATTTT
few	TRBJ2-1	TRBV29-1	NA	CSVDRPNNEQFF	TGCAGCGTTGACCGACCGAACAATGAGCAGTTCTTC
few	TRBJ1-2	TRBV28	NA	CASSKGVSYGYTF	TGTGCCAGCAGTAAGGGGGTCTCCTATGGCTACACCTTC
few	TRBJ1-2	TRBV11-2	NA	CASSSQGEGYTF	TGTGCCAGCAGCTCCCAGGGAGAGGGCTACACCTTC
NA	TRBJ2-3	TRBV27	NA	CASSLEGWGDLRTDTQYF	TGTGCCAGCAGTTTAGAAGGGTGGGGGGACTTGCGCACAGATACGCAGTATTTT
few	TRBJ2-3	TRBV5-1	TRBD2	CATAPGLGHHTDTQYF	TGCGCCACTGCTCCGGGACTAGGCCATCACACAGATACGCAGTATTTT
NA	TRBJ1-6	TRBV10-3	NA	CAISESTDYNSPLHF	TGTGCCATCAGTGAGTCTACAGATTATAATTCACCCCTCCACTTT
once	TRBJ2-2	TRBV10-1	NA	CASSENVAGELFF	TGCGCCAGCAGTGAGAACGTCGCCGGGGAGCTGTTTTTT
NA	TRBJ1-2	TRBV7-9	TRBD1	CASSVGQGGGYTF	TGTGCCAGCAGCGTGGGACAGGGTGGCGGCTACACCTTC
many	TRBJ1-1	TRBV4-1	TRBD1	CASSYGTANTEAFF	TGCGCCAGCAGCTACGGGACAGCGAACACTGAAGCTTTCTTT
NA	TRBJ2-1	TRBV25-1	TRBD2	CASTGREINNEQFF	TGTGCCAGCACGGGGCGGGAGATCAACAATGAGCAGTTCTTC
many	TRBJ2-4	TRBV4-1	NA	CASSQDSFEAKNIQYF	TGCGCCAGCAGCCAAGATTCATTCGAGGCCAAAAACATTCAGTACTTC
NA	TRBJ2-1	TRBV28	TRBD2	CASSTRLAGGWNEQFF	TGTGCCAGCAGTACCCGACTAGCGGGGGGGTGGAATGAGCAGTTCTTC
many	TRBJ2-3	TRBV12-3/TRBV12-4	NA	CASSYRDYTQYF	TGTGCCAGCAGTTACCGGGACTATACGCAGTATTTT
many	TRBJ2-2	TRBV6-1	TRBD2	CASRPHTSGRATGELFF	TGTGCCAGCAGGCCCCATACTAGCGGGAGGGCCACCGGGGAGCTGTTTTTT
many	TRBJ1-4	TRBV12-3/TRBV12-4	NA	CASKRPLNEKLFF	TGTGCCAGCAAACGGCCCCTAAATGAAAAACTGTTTTTT
few	TRBJ2-3	TRBV2	TRBD2	CASREVSGRTGDTQYF	TGTGCCAGCAGGGAGGTTAGCGGGAGGACTGGGGATACGCAGTATTTT
few	TRBJ2-1	TRBV5-4	NA	CASSLAGLSEQFF	TGTGCCAGCAGCTTGGCCGGTCTGAGTGAGCAGTTCTTC
NA	TRBJ2-1	TRBV18	NA	CASSPTTASRDREQFF	TGTGCCAGCTCACCAACGACGGCTAGTAGGGATCGGGAGCAGTTCTTC
NA	TRBJ2-4	TRBV5-6	TRBD2	CASSLGSGKKAKNIQYF	TGTGCCAGCAGCTTGGGGAGCGGGAAAAAAGCCAAAAACATTCAGTACTTC
few	TRBJ2-3	TRBV7-6	NA	CASSPGLVRGDTQYF	TGTGCCAGCAGCCCCGGACTAGTCAGGGGTGATACGCAGTATTTT